This T cell receptor beta chain originates from a study of Ad26.COV2.S vaccination and SARS-CoV-2 variants. General study findings and limits: Vaccine and placebo recipients had similar non-spike TCR breadth. It is possible that the TCR breadth and depth analyses underestimated the total T cell responses.

Specified treatment: some 19 received Ad26.COV2.S at low or high dose, single or two shots; 5 received placebo; per-sample allocation not given. It was on day 63 after the first vaccine or placebo injection that samples were taken. SARS-CoV-2 spike from the Wuhan strain was encoded by the vaccine, an Ad26 vector. Data came from immunoSEQ multiplex PCR; TCRdb stores just in-frame clones and leaves some out. The sample includes about 370,000 clones, approximately 90% of them seen just once. CDR1 SGHRS and CDR2 YFSETQ come from the germline V gene. There are 12 residues in the CDR3. Trimming took 4 bases from V and 5 from J; bases not matched to a gene: 2. With regard to this clone: No antigen is known for it. The identical CDR3 is also encoded by other nucleotide sequences in the sample.

The chain combines TRBV5-1 with TRBJ2-5; 7 nucleotides align to TRBD2. The TCR originated in a person aged 18-65 years who received the Ad26.COV2.S COVID-19 vaccine or a placebo. The specimen was peripheral blood, collected in a trial of Ad26.COV2.S vaccine versus placebo. In DNA, the CDR3 is TGCGCCAGCAGCCGGGGGGTCGAGACCCAGTACTTC. Protein product: CASSRGVETQYF.